A single sample gave rise to the 23 T cell receptor beta chains below, sequenced in a study of cytomegalovirus exposure and HLA in healthy donors. 13 Jbeta primers and 60 Vbeta primers were used for the PCR. Assay: immunoSEQ multiplex PCR; the TCRdb copy retains only in-frame clones and omits some. Among around 160,000 clones listed, 65% to 80% were seen once. Material for sequencing was PBMCs. The receptors were sampled from a man aged 18-30 years in good health and CMV-seropositive.

This clone was seen a handful of times. CDR3: CASSLTSGRVYNEQFF. The CDR3 coding sequence is TGTGCCAGCAGTTTAACTAGCGGGAGGGTCTACAATGAGCAGTTCTTC. The V call is TRBV27, the J call TRBJ2-1; 13 nucleotides match TRBD2. Per germline, CDR1 MNHEY and CDR2 SMNVEV (reference sequence). With 2 bases clipped from V and 3 bases from J, the junction kept 1 base outside the gene matches. This CDR3 is built from 16 residues.

This clone was seen a few times. The V gene is TRBV7-9, the J gene TRBJ1-1; 12 bases map to TRBD1. The CDR3 contains 15 residues. The V gene's germline CDR1 is SEHNR and CDR2 FQNEAQ (reference sequence). V gave up 5 bases and J gave up 5 bases; unmatched junction bases: 6. The CDR3 DNA reads as TGTGCCAGCAGCCGGGACAGGGGGCAGGGGACTGAAGCTTTCTTT. Residues: CASSRDRGQGTEAFF. Complete variable domain (other parts from reference TRBV7-9 and TRBJ1-1): DTGVSQNPRHKITKRGQNVTFRCDPISEHNRLYWYRQTLGQGPEFLTYFQNEAQLEKSRLLSDRFSAERPKGSFSTLEIQRTEQGDSAMYLCASSRDRGQGTEAFFGQGTRLTVV.

In this sample, this clone turned up a few times. This chain connects TRBV2 to TRBJ2-3; D is unclear. V lost 7 bases and J lost 0, with 11 bases in between. This CDR3 contains 14 residues. CDR1 SNHLY and CDR2 FYNNEI come from the germline V gene. The CDR3 here is CASTPFSSTDTQYF. For the CDR3, the DNA is TGTGCCAGCACCCCGTTCTCTAGCACAGATACGCAGTATTTT.

The chain links TRBV29-1 to TRBJ1-5; D not resolved. This CDR3 contains 13 residues. Trimming shortened V by 0 bases and J by 0 bases, and 3 bases separated the two germline ends. Per the germline V gene, CDR1 is SQVTM and CDR2 is ANQGSEA. The CDR3 DNA reads as TGCAGCGTTGAAGACGGTAGCAATCAGCCCCAGCATTTT. Translated: CSVEDGSNQPQHF.

This clone was seen more than once but under ten times. The genes are TRBV25-1 and TRBJ1-1; 7 positions agree with TRBD1. Germline CDR1 and CDR2: MGHDK and SYGVNS. This CDR3 has 13 residues. With 8 bases clipped from V and 11 bases from J, the junction kept 14 bases outside the gene matches. CDR3 sequence: CASSAGTAVNAFF. For the CDR3, the DNA is TGTGCCAGCTCAGCCGGGACAGCGGTGAATGCTTTCTTT.

This rearrangement joins TRBV19 to TRBJ2-2; D unclear. V shed 7 bases and J shed 4 bases, with 22 bases lying between them. The CDR3 totals 17 residues. Germline V CDR1 and CDR2: LNHDA, SQIVND (reference sequence). DNA for the CDR3: TGTGCCAGTAATCCAGATCATAATAGCATGTCCACCGGGGAGCTGTTTTTT. It specifies CASNPDHNSMSTGELFF.

The chain has TRBV2 and TRBJ2-3; D unclear. The CDR3 contains 14 residues. Germline V CDR1 and CDR2: SNHLY, FYNNEI. V was shortened by 4 bases and J by 2 bases, with 10 bases between the two germline ends. The chain's CDR3 is CASSGTTFTDTQYF. CDR3 DNA sequence: TGTGCCAGCAGTGGCACCACTTTCACAGATACGCAGTATTTT.

Only a few counts were recorded for this clone. One end of the junction varies from germline; a read error may be responsible. The rearrangement links TRBV29-1 to TRBJ1-2; 7 bases align to TRBD1. Germline V gene lookup returns CDR1 SQVTM and CDR2 ANQGSEA. The CDR3 totals 13 residues. The CDR3 loop reads CSVEAEDREKVGF. The DNA of the CDR3 is TGCAGCGTTGAGGCGGAAGACAGGGAAAAAGTGGGGTTC.

The chain recombines TRBV10-1 with TRBJ2-2, with TRBD2 identical over 11 bases. V lost 6 bases to trimming and J lost 4 bases; unmatched junction nucleotides: 4. This CDR3 has 15 amino acids. Germline CDR1 and CDR2: WNHNN and SYGVQD (reference sequence). The CDR3, as DNA: TGCGCCAGCAGCGCTAGCGGGAGGACCACCGGGGAGCTGTTTTTT. Protein product: CASSASGRTTGELFF.

The CDR3 reads CASSHSRDRGQDTQYF. In DNA form, the CDR3 reads TGTGCCAGCAGCCACAGCCGGGACAGGGGGCAAGATACGCAGTATTTT. This rearrangement joins TRBV7-2 to TRBJ2-3, with 12 bases matching TRBD1. With V trimmed by 5 bases and J by 5 bases, 8 bases remained unmatched. In germline, CDR1 is SGHTA, CDR2 FQGNSA. The CDR3 has 16 residues.

Concerning this clone itself: Germline is not matched at one junction end, which may reflect a read error. J is TRBJ2-5 and V is TRBV7-7; D might be TRBD2 (5 bases). Germline CDR1 is SSHAT and CDR2 is FNYEAQ (reference sequence). The CDR3 loop spans 13 amino acids. Here the CDR3 DNA reads TGTGCTAGCAGCTTAGCGTCAGGAGAGACCCAGTACTTC. It specifies CASSLASGETQYF.

This clone came up a few times. The rearrangement joins TRBV19 to TRBJ2-3, with 9 bases identical to TRBD1. V lost 5 bases, J lost 4 bases, and 7 bases stayed unmatched. Per the germline V gene, CDR1 is LNHDA and CDR2 is SQIVND (reference sequence). The CDR3 has 15 residues. CDR3 nucleotide sequence: TGTGCCAGTAGTCCGGGGACAGGGAGGGCAGATACGCAGTATTTT. Its protein product is CASSPGTGRADTQYF.

Note on this clone: Different DNA sequences within this sample yield the same CDR3. The genes are TRBV29-1 and TRBJ2-3; 10 bases match TRBD2. Germline CDR1 is SQVTM and CDR2 is ANQGSEA. The V segment lost 4 bases and the J segment 3 bases; nucleotides outside the gene matches: 4. The CDR3 covers 14 residues. CDR3 in DNA: TGCAGCGTTGTGGCTAGCGGGAGTACAGATACGCAGTATTTT. Protein: CSVVASGSTDTQYF.

CDR3 protein: CASNTGGLTGELFF. The CDR3 DNA reads as TGTGCCAGCAATACGGGGGGGCTGACCGGGGAGCTGTTTTTT. The J gene is TRBJ2-2, the V gene TRBV6-1; 8 bases agree with TRBD2. CDR3 length equals 14 residues. Germline trimming cut 7 bases from V and 5 bases from J; bases unmatched to any gene: 6. The germline CDR1 and CDR2 sequences are MNHNS and SASEGT.

The chain recombines TRBV9 with TRBJ2-5, with TRBD2 identical over 10 bases. Trimming removed 2 bases from V and 2 bases from J; junction bases left unmatched: 0. The CDR3 contains 14 residues. The V gene's germline CDR1 is SGDLS and CDR2 YYNGEE. CDR3 coding DNA: TGTGCCAGCAGCGTTAGCGGGGGGCAAGAGACCCAGTACTTC. Amino acids: CASSVSGGQETQYF.

The table lists this clone with a count of one. The chain carries TRBV4-1 and TRBJ2-1; TRBD2 matches at 8 bases. Germline V gene sequence: CDR1 MGHRA, CDR2 YSYEKL. Unmatched junction bases numbered 12, after V lost 3 bases and J lost 8 bases. This CDR3 is built from 16 residues. CDR3: CASSQILAAEIDEQFF. The CDR3 nucleotides are TGCGCCAGCAGCCAGATACTAGCGGCGGAGATCGATGAGCAGTTCTTC.

The V gene is TRBV15, the J gene TRBJ2-1, with D possibly being TRBD2 (5 bases). With 5 bases removed from V and 8 bases from J, the gap between germline ends came to 13 bases. The CDR3 loop spans 13 amino acids. CDR1 and CDR2 from the germline V gene are LNHNV and YYDKDF (reference sequence). The CDR3 DNA reads TGTGCCACCAGCTTGGACGGGGATGATGAGCAGTTCTTC. Protein: CATSLDGDDEQFF. The full variable domain, its missing parts supplied by reference TRBV15 and TRBJ2-1, is DAMVIQNPRYQVTQFGKPVTLSCSQTLNHNVMYWYQQKSSQAPKLLFHYYDKDFNNEADTPDNFQSRRPNTSFCFLDIRSPGLGDTAMYLCATSLDGDDEQFFGPGTRLTVL.

This clone was detected a few times. The gene calls are TRBV18 and TRBJ2-1, with D unclear. Trimming took 6 bases from V and 5 from J, leaving 11 bases between them. Germline CDR1 and CDR2: KGHSH and LQKENI. This CDR3 is 13 amino acids long. The CDR3 protein is CASSQGANNEQFF. Written as DNA, the CDR3 is TGTGCCAGCTCCCAAGGAGCTAACAATGAGCAGTTCTTC.

The chain has TRBV6-1 and TRBJ2-1, with D uncertain. This CDR3 spans 14 amino acids. Trimming stripped 1 base from V and 5 bases from J, with 9 bases between. Looked up from germline, CDR1 is MNHNS and CDR2 is SASEGT. The CDR3 sequence is CASSEVGLNNEQFF. CDR3 in DNA: TGTGCCAGCAGTGAAGTTGGCTTAAACAATGAGCAGTTCTTC.

This chain links TRBV4-1 with TRBJ2-1; 10 positions agree with TRBD1. CDR1 and CDR2 (germline): MGHRA, YSYEKL. V lost 3 bases, J lost 8 bases, and 10 bases stayed unmatched. CDR3 length: 16 amino acids. The CDR3 sequence: CASSQPDRGLLDEQFF. The CDR3 DNA reads as TGCGCCAGCAGCCAGCCCGACAGGGGGCTTCTGGATGAGCAGTTCTTC.

This clone appeared a single time. The genes are TRBV9 and TRBJ2-3; possible D gene TRBD2, 6 bases. There are 14 residues in the CDR3. Germline lookup yields CDR1 SGDLS and CDR2 YYNGEE. V was clipped by 5 bases and J by 4 bases, with 14 bases between them. The CDR3 DNA follows: TGTGCCAGCAGTCTCGCGGGGCTTGCAGATACGCAGTATTTT. Translating it yields CASSLAGLADTQYF.

V and J are TRBV11-2 and TRBJ2-7, with D perhaps matching TRBD1 (6 bases). Trimming stripped 5 bases from V and 2 bases from J, with 13 bases between. The germline V gene has CDR1 SGHAT and CDR2 FQNNGV. The CDR3 consists of 14 residues. This chain's CDR3 is CASSPSAGAYEQYV. The CDR3 nucleotides read TGTGCCAGCAGCCCCAGTGCAGGGGCCTACGAGCAGTACGTC.

The rearrangement joins TRBV5-8 to TRBJ1-1, with D unresolved. The CDR3 is made up of 13 amino acids. Germline V gene sequence: CDR1 SGHTS, CDR2 YDEGEE. V was pared by 2 bases and J by 9 bases, with 14 bases between. Written as DNA, the CDR3 is TGTGCCAGCAGCTTAACTCTAGCGGGGAAAGCTTTCTTT. Translated: CASSLTLAGKAFF.